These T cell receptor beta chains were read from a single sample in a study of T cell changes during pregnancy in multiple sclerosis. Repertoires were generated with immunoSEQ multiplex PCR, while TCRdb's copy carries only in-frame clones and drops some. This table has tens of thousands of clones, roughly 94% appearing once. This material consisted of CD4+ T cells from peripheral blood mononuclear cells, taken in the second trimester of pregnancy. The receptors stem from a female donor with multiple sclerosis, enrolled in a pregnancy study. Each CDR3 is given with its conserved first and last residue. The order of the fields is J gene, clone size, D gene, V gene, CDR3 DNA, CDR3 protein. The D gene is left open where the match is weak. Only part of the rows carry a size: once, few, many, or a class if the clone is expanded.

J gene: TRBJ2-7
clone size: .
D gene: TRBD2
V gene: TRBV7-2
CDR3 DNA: TGTGCCAGCAGCCCGACTAGCGGGGGGGCTAGCGAGCAGTACTTC
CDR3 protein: CASSPTSGGASEQYF

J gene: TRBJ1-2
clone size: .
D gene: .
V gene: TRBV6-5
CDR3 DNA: TGTGCCAGCAGGTACACTCCCCCGCTCGCTAACTATGGCTACACCTTC
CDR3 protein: CASRYTPPLANYGYTF

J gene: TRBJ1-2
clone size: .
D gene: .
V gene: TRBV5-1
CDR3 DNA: TGCGCCAGCAGCTTGGGTATAACAGGGTATGGCTACACCTTC
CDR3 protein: CASSLGITGYGYTF

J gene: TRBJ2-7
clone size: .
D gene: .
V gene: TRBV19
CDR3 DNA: TGTGCCAGTAGTATTGGTACAGGCCCCTACGAGCAGTACTTC
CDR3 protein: CASSIGTGPYEQYF

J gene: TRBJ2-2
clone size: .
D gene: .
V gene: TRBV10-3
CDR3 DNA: TGTGCCATCAGTGAGCGGGAACCGGACACCGGGGAGCTGTTTTTT
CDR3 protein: CAISEREPDTGELFF

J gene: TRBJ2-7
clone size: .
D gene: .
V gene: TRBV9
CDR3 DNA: TGTGCCAGCAGCGTAGTCCCTGACTTCTCCTACGAGCAGTACTTC
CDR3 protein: CASSVVPDFSYEQYF

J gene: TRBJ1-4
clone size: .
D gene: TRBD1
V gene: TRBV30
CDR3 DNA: TGTGCCTGTAAGGACAGGGCATTCCGAGCAACTAATGAAAAACTGTTTTTT
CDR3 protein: CACKDRAFRATNEKLFF

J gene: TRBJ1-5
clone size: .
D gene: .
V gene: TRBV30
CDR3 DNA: TGTGCCTGGAGTAGGGGGAGAAATAGCAATCAGCCCCAGCATTTT
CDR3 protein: CAWSRGRNSNQPQHF

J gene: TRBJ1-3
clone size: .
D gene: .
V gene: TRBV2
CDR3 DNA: TGTGCCAGCAGTCTGTATCCGGGAAACACCATATATTTT
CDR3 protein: CASSLYPGNTIYF

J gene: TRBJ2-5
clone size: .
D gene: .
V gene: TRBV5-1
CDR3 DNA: TGCGCCAGCAGCTCCCACCTGGCTTTTGACATGACCCAAGAGACCCAGTACTTC
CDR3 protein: CASSSHLAFDMTQETQYF

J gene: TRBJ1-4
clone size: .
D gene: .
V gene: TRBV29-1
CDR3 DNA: TGCAGCGTTGTAGGGCAGGACACAACTAATGAAAAACTGTTTTTT
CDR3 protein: CSVVGQDTTNEKLFF

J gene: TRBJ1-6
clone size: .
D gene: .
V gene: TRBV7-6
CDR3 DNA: TGTGCCAGCAGCTCCAACCCGGACAGCCGAAATTCACCCCTCCACTTT
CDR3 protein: CASSSNPDSRNSPLHF

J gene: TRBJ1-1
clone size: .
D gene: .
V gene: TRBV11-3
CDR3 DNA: TGTGCCAGCAGCCCCGGAGGGAGCAGAAACACTGAAGCTTTCTTT
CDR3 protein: CASSPGGSRNTEAFF

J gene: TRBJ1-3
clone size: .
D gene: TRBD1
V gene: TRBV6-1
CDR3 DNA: TGTGCCAGCAGTGAGCCGGGACAGGGAAACACCATATATTTT
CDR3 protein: CASSEPGQGNTIYF

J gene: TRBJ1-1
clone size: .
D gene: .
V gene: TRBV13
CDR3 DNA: TGTGCCAGCAGCTCACGCTCGGGGTTCGGCACTGAAGCTTTCTTT
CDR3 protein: CASSSRSGFGTEAFF

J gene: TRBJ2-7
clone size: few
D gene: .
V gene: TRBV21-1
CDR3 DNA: TGTGCCAGCAGCAAAGAGCCCCTTGTCTACTCCTACGAGCAGTACTTC
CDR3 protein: CASSKEPLVYSYEQYF

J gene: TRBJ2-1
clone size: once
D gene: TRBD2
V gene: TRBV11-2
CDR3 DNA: TGTGCCAGCAGCTTGCGGGGGGCCGGGGATGAGCAGTTCTTC
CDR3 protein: CASSLRGAGDEQFF

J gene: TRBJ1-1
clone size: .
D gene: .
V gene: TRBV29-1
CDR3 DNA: TGCAGCGTTGTAAGAAGAAGAGGGAACACTGAAGCTTTCTTT
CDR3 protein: CSVVRRRGNTEAFF

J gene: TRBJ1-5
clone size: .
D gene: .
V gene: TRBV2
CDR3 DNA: TGTGCCAGCAGGGGGCAGGTGATCAATCAGCCCCAGCATTTT
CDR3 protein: CASRGQVINQPQHF

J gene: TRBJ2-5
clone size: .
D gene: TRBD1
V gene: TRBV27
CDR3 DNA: TGTGCCAGCAGTTTATTTGGGACAGGGTCCCAAGAGACCCAGTACTTC
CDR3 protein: CASSLFGTGSQETQYF

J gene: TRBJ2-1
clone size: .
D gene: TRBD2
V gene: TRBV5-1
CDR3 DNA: TGCGCCAGCAGCTTGGATGGGACTAGAAGCGATGAGCAGTTCTTC
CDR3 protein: CASSLDGTRSDEQFF

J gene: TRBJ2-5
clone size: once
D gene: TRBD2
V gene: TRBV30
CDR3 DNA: TGTGCCTGGAGGCTGCGGGGGAATCCGGAGACCCAGTACTTC
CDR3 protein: CAWRLRGNPETQYF

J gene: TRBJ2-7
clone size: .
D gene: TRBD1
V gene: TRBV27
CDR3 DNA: TGTGCCAGCAGTTTAAGCGCCGGGACAGACTACGAGCAGTACTTC
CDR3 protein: CASSLSAGTDYEQYF